The 7 T cell receptor beta chains below were found in one sample sequenced in a study of CD8 T cells in ankylosing spondylitis. TCRdb processed the 5' RACE reads anew with MiXCR; each CDR3 protein has one entry. The sample records 250,000 or so distinct CDR3 sequences, approximately 24% being singletons. Input material: blood, either unsorted or a sorted T cell fraction (not recorded which). All receptors come from a male donor with ankylosing spondylitis or in good health (not recorded which).

A few counts support this clonotype. The chain couples TRBV20-1 to TRBJ1-4; possible D gene TRBD1, 6 bases. The CDR3 is 15 amino acids. The germline V gene has CDR1 DFQATT and CDR2 SNEGSKA (reference sequence). The germline V and J ends were trimmed by 0 bases and 10 bases, with 18 bases remaining between them. DNA for the CDR3: TGCAGTGCTAGAGAGGTTGGACAGTTAGCGGGAAAACTGTTTTTT. This sequence encodes CSAREVGQLAGKLFF.

This sequence joins TRBV20-1 and TRBJ2-7, with a tentative D call TRBD1 (8 bases). V dropped 6 bases and J dropped 5 bases, with 23 bases sitting between them. There are 15 residues in the CDR3. Germline V gives CDR1 DFQATT, CDR2 SNEGSKA (reference sequence). The CDR3 sequence: CSANQGQGGGDEQYF. The CDR3 DNA is TGCAGTGCCAATCAAGGACAGGGTGGGGGGGACGAGCAGTACTTC.

With respect to this clonotype: Mismatch with germline at one junction end may stem from a read error. V and J are TRBV7-7 and TRBJ2-7; D tentatively fits TRBD1 or TRBD2 (6 bases each). CDR3 size: 17 residues. Germline V gene lookup returns CDR1 SSHAT and CDR2 FNYEAQ (reference sequence). CDR3 protein: CASNTTGRTDSKAEQYF. In nucleotides, the CDR3 is TGTGCTAGCAACACCACAGGGAGGACAGATTCGAAGGCCGAGCAGTACTTC.

The V and J genes are TRBV21-1 and TRBJ2-5; the D call TRBD2 from the table was never checked on the DNA. TRBV21-1 has pseudogene status. The CDR3 has 15 residues. The CDR3 is CASSNQERTSGFKYF. The CDR3 DNA reads TGTGCCAGCAGCAACCAGGAACGGACTAGCGGGTTCAAGTACTTC.

This clonotype was recorded a few times. V gene TRBV3-1 combines with J gene TRBJ2-1; 13 bases agree with TRBD2. The CDR3 loop spans 13 amino acids. The junction had 1 base not matched to a gene; V was cut back by 0 bases and J by 14 bases. Germline-derived CDR1 and CDR2 are LGHDT and YNNKEL (reference sequence). The CDR3 DNA follows: TGTGCCAGCAGCCAAGATGGGACTAGCGGGGAGTTCTTC. Amino acids: CASSQDGTSGEFF.

This clonotype was recorded many times. The V gene is TRBV3-1, the J gene TRBJ2-2; either TRBD1 or TRBD2 may supply D (6 bases each). This CDR3 contains 15 residues. Germline loops: CDR1 LGHDT, CDR2 YNNKEL (reference sequence). V lost 0 bases to trimming and J lost 6 bases, with 11 bases between them. The CDR3 region has the DNA TGTGCCAGCAGCCAAGATTGGGGGGCGGCCGGGGAGCTGTTTTTT. Translating it yields CASSQDWGAAGELFF.

The chain uses TRBV29-1 and TRBJ1-2; TRBD1 agrees at 10 bases. Germline CDR1 reads SQVTM; CDR2 reads ANQGSEA. The CDR3 covers 13 residues. After removal of 6 bases from V and 2 bases from J, the junction contained 3 bases not matched to a gene. The CDR3 DNA reads TGCAGCGTAGTGACAGGGGGCAACTATGGCTACACCTTC. Amino acids: CSVVTGGNYGYTF.